The next 11 T cell receptor beta chains were all read from a single sample in a study of beta chain features in type 1 diabetes. Study findings and constraints: Among patients with Type 1 diabetes, TCRB CDR3s were moderately but significantly shorter in every one of the four CD4+ subsets.

Their antigen targets remain unknown. What was sequenced were expressed TCRB transcripts, since all of the isolated RNA had been reverse transcribed. The assay was immunoSEQ multiplex PCR, and TCRdb's table has in-frame clones only and misses some. Of 300,000 to 450,000 clones listed, roughly 13% are singletons. What was sequenced was naive CD4+ T cells from blood. The receptors shown here come from a woman aged 18-35 years with type 1 diabetes.

This clone was detected only a few times. The chain is built from TRBV13 and TRBJ1-2; tentative D call: TRBD1 (5 bases). Germline V CDR1 and CDR2: PRHDT, FYEKMQ (reference sequence). CDR3 length: 16 amino acids. V lost 7 bases and J 2 bases, leaving 20 bases between the germline ends. CDR3 sequence (DNA): TGTGCCAGCACCCGACGGTTTAGGGGCCCCAACTATGGCTACACCTTC. It codes for CASTRRFRGPNYGYTF. Combining the CDR3 with reference TRBV13 and TRBJ1-2 gives the whole variable domain AAGVIQSPRHLIKEKRETATLKCYPIPRHDTVYWYQQGPGQDPQFLISFYEKMQSDKGSIPDRFSAQQFSDYHSELNMSSLELGDSALYFCASTRRFRGPNYGYTFGSGTRLTVV.

This clone occurred a few times. The rearrangement uses TRBV11-2 and TRBJ2-3, with D possibly being TRBD2 (6 bases). The V gene's germline CDR1 is SGHAT and CDR2 FQNNGV. This CDR3 comprises 14 residues. The V end was cut by 11 bases, the J end by 0 bases, with 15 bases between. The CDR3 loop reads CASLWAGSTDTQYF. Written as DNA, the CDR3 is TGTGCCTCACTCTGGGCGGGAAGCACAGATACGCAGTATTTT.

This clone appeared a few times. The gene calls are TRBV5-6 and TRBJ2-7, with 8 bases aligning to TRBD1. There are 15 residues in the CDR3. Germline assignment: CDR1 SGHDT and CDR2 YYEEEE. V shed 4 bases, J shed 4 bases, and the junction held 10 bases outside the gene matches. The CDR3 loop is CASSPPDRAIYEQYF. In DNA form, the CDR3 reads TGTGCCAGCAGCCCGCCGGACAGGGCGATTTACGAGCAGTACTTC.

This chain connects TRBV28 to TRBJ2-5; TRBD2 might be the D (5 bases). CDR1 is MDHEN and CDR2 is SYDVKM in the germline V gene. Trimming left V 5 bases short and J 5 bases short, with 15 bases between. This CDR3 contains 14 residues. CDR3: CASSLPGKSETQYF. In nucleotides, the CDR3 is TGTGCCAGCAGTCTTCCGGGAAAAAGCGAGACCCAGTACTTC.

The chain carries TRBV5-1 and TRBJ2-6; no definite D call. Germline CDR1 is SGHRS and CDR2 is YFSETQ. CDR3 length: 14 residues. Trimming removed 4 bases from V and 3 bases from J, with 8 bases in between. CDR3 sequence reads: CASSQTYGANVLTF. The CDR3 DNA is TGCGCCAGCAGCCAAACTTATGGGGCCAACGTCCTGACTTTC. The whole variable domain, remainder taken from reference TRBV5-1 and TRBJ2-6, is KAGVTQTPRYLIKTRGQQVTLSCSPISGHRSVSWYQQTPGQGLQFLFEYFSETQRNKGNFPGRFSGRQFSNSRSEMNVSTLELGDSALYLCASSQTYGANVLTFGAGSRLTVL.

The chain recombines TRBV11-2 with TRBJ2-3; 9 bases agree with TRBD1. Germline CDR1 reads SGHAT; CDR2 reads FQNNGV. V trimming: 5 bases; J trimming: 3 bases; junction bases outside the gene matches: 15. The CDR3 covers 18 residues. CDR3 sequence: CASSPTPLRDRVTDTQYF. CDR3 DNA sequence: TGTGCCAGCAGCCCCACCCCGCTCCGGGACAGGGTGACAGATACGCAGTATTTT.

This rearrangement joins TRBV11-2 to TRBJ2-7, with D possibly matching TRBD2 (5 bases). The CDR3 spans 14 residues. V lost 8 bases and J lost 3, with 17 bases in between. Germline lookup yields CDR1 SGHAT and CDR2 FQNNGV. The CDR3 loop reads CASLRGARLYEQYF. The CDR3 DNA reads as TGTGCCAGCCTACGGGGTGCCAGGCTCTACGAGCAGTACTTC.

This clone was seen a handful of times. V is TRBV5-6 and J is TRBJ1-2; D is undetermined. The CDR3 consists of 14 residues. CDR1 is SGHDT, CDR2 YYEEEE, per germline. Between the trimmed V and J ends, which lost 6 bases and 4 bases, there was a span of 16 bases. The CDR3 loop is CASTRGFEGYGYTF. CDR3 DNA: TGTGCCAGCACCCGAGGATTTGAGGGCTATGGCTACACCTTC.

The chain uses TRBV6-5 and TRBJ2-1; 11 bases align to TRBD2. CDR3 length: 15 residues. CDR1 and CDR2 from the germline V gene are MNHEY and SVGAGI. Losses at the gene ends were 7 bases for V and 9 bases for J; bases not matched to a gene: 11. The DNA of the CDR3 is TGTGCCAGCACCGAATTGACTAGCGGGAAAGCTGAGCAGTTCTTC. It yields the protein CASTELTSGKAEQFF.

The rearrangement links TRBV5-1 to TRBJ2-1; possible D gene TRBD2, 6 bases. V shed 0 bases and J shed 5 bases, with 12 bases lying between them. This CDR3 is 15 amino acids long. Germline lookup yields CDR1 SGHRS and CDR2 YFSETQ. The CDR3 region is CASSLDLGLNNEQFF. CDR3 in DNA: TGCGCCAGCAGCTTGGACCTCGGACTAAACAATGAGCAGTTCTTC.

The V gene is TRBV2, the J gene TRBJ1-2; no clear D gene. This CDR3 is 14 amino acids long. Germline V CDR1 and CDR2: SNHLY, FYNNEI. V lost 9 bases and J lost 7, with 21 bases in between. The CDR3 bases are TGTGCCAGTGGGCAGAGGGCCGCCGCGGTTGGCTACACCTTC. The encoded protein is CASGQRAAAVGYTF.